Below are 4 T cell receptor beta chains sequenced from a single sample in a study of T cell repertoires in cytomegalovirus infection (dated by TCRdb to between 2018 and 2021). The sequencing machine was an Illumina HiSeq 1500. TCRdb reprocessing: public reads trimmed at Q25 with fastp, clones called with MiXCR, in-frame beta chains kept. Merged by CDR3 protein, the rows form single entries marked with the most common genes and DNA. The sample records some 940,000 distinct CDR3 sequences, 30% to 40% of which are singletons. Over 13% of the sample comes from the top ten. Their antigen targets remain unknown. The treatment or condition label here, explained by the study, means: in vitro stimulation with specific CMV peptide epitopes to enrich CMV-specific T cells. The source was cultured CD8+ T cells from PBMCs, collected from culture after CMV antigen stimulation. All receptors come from a human donor in good health (CMV status not recorded). Some clones in this sample may be carry-over from other donors' samples.

This chain joins TRBV15 and TRBJ1-4; 10 bases are shared with TRBD1. This CDR3 has 13 amino acids. J gave up 7 bases and V 11 bases, and 7 bases lay outside the gene matches. Germline V gene data show CDR1 as LNHNV and CDR2 as YYDKDF (reference sequence). The CDR3 reads CAARDRGFEKLFF. Written as DNA, the CDR3 is TGTGCCGCCCGGGACAGGGGATTTGAAAAACTGTTTTTT.

The rearrangement joins TRBV7-6 to TRBJ2-1; 7 bases match TRBD2. The CDR3 sequence is 17 residues long. Germline CDR1 is SGHVS and CDR2 is FNYEAQ. Trimming cost V 10 bases and J 4 bases; bases outside gene matches: 19. CDR3 amino acids: CATSDPGLAEEYNEQFF. In DNA, the CDR3 is TGTGCCACCAGTGACCCCGGGCTAGCGGAAGAATACAATGAGCAGTTCTTC.

This clonotype has more than one count but fewer than ten. This chain connects TRBV12-3 or TRBV12-4 to TRBJ1-2; D gene ambiguous. Trimming pared 2 bases from V and 6 bases from J, leaving 10 bases between. The CDR3 contains 13 residues. For the CDR3, the DNA is TGTGCCAGCAGTTTACGGGCAAGGGATGGCTACACCTTC. Translation gives CASSLRARDGYTF.

This clonotype appeared a single time. The chain links TRBV20-1 to TRBJ1-1; D gene ambiguous. This CDR3 contains 12 residues. CDR1 is DFQATT and CDR2 is SNEGSKA in the germline V gene (reference sequence). V was cut by 3 bases and J by 0 bases, with 5 bases left in between. CDR3: CSARVLNTEAFF. CDR3 coding DNA: TGCAGTGCTAGGGTGTTGAACACTGAAGCTTTCTTT.